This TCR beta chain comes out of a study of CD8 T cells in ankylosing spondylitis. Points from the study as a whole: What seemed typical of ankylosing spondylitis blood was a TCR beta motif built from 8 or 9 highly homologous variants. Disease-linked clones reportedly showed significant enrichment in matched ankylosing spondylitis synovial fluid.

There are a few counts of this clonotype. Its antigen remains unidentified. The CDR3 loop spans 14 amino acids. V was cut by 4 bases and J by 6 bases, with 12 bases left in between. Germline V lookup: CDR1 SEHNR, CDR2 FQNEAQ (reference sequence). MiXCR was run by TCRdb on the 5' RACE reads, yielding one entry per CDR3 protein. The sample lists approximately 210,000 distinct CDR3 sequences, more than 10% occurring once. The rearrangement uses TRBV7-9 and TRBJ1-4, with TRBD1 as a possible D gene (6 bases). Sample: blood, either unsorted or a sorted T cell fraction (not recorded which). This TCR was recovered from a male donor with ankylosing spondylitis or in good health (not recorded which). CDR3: CASSSPGGDEKLFF. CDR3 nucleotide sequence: TGTGCCAGCAGCTCCCCGGGGGGCGATGAAAAACTGTTTTTT. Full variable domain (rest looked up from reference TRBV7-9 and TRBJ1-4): DTGVSQNPRHKITKRGQNVTFRCDPISEHNRLYWYRQTLGQGPEFLTYFQNEAQLEKSRLLSDRFSAERPKGSFSTLEIQRTEQGDSAMYLCASSSPGGDEKLFFGSGTQLSVL.